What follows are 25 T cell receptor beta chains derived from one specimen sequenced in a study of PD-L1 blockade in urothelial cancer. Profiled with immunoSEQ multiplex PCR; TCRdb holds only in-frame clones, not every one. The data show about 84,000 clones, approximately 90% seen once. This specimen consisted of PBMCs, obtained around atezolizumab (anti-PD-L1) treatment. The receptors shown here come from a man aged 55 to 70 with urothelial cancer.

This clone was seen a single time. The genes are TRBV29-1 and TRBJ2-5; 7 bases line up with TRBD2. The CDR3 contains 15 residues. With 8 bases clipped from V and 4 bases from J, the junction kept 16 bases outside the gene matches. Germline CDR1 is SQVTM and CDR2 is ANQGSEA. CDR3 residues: CSLVWERGSLETQYF. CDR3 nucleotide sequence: TGCAGCCTGGTGTGGGAGCGGGGTAGCTTAGAGACCCAGTACTTC.

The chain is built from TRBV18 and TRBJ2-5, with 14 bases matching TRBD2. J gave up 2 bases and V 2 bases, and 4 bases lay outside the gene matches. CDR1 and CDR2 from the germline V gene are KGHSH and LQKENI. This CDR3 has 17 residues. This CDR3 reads CASSPGTSGSGQETQYF. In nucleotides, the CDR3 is TGTGCCAGCTCACCAGGGACTAGCGGGAGCGGGCAAGAGACCCAGTACTTC.

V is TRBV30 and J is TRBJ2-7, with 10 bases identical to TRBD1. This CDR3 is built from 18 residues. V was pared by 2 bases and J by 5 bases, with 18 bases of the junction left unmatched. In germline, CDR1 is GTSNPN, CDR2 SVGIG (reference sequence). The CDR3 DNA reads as TGTGCCTGGAGTTCCATACCCCGGACAGGGGGTAGCAAGGACGAGCAGTACTTC. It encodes CAWSSIPRTGGSKDEQYF. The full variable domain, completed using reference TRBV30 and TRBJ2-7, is SQTIHQWPATLVQPVGSPLSLECTVEGTSNPNLYWYRQAAGRGLQLLFYSVGIGQISSEVPQNLSASRPQDRQFILSSKKLLLSDSGFYLCAWSSIPRTGGSKDEQYFGPGTRLTVT.

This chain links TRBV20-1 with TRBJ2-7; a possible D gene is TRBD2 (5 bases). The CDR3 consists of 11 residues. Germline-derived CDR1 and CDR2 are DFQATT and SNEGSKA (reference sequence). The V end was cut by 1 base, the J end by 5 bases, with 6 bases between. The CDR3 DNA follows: TGCAGTGCTAGAGTGGGAGACGAGCAGTACTTC. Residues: CSARVGDEQYF.

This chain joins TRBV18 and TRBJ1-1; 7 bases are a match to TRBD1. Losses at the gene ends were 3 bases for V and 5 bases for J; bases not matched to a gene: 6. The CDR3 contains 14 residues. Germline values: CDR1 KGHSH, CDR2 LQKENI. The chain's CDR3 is CASSPGAGGTEAFF. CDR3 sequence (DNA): TGTGCCAGCTCACCCGGAGCAGGGGGTACTGAAGCTTTCTTT.

Here the CDR3 reads CASSPGQGKLNTEAFF. Here the CDR3 DNA reads TGTGCCAGCTCACCCGGACAGGGGAAATTGAACACTGAAGCTTTCTTT. The V and J genes are TRBV18 and TRBJ1-1, with 9 bases aligning to TRBD1. V was clipped by 3 bases and J by 0 bases; unmatched bases: 5. This CDR3 comprises 16 residues. Per germline, CDR1 KGHSH and CDR2 LQKENI.

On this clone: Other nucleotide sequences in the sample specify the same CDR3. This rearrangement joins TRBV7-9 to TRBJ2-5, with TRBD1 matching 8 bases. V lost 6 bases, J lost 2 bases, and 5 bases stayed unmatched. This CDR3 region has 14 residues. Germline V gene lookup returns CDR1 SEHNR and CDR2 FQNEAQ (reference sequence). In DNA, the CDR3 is TGTGCCAGCAGTTTTGGACAGGGACAAGAGACCCAGTACTTC. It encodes CASSFGQGQETQYF.

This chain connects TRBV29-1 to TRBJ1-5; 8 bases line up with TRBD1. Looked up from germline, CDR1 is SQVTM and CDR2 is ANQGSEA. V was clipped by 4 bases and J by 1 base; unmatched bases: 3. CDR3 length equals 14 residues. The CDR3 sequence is CSVAGQVSNQPQHF. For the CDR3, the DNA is TGCAGCGTTGCGGGACAGGTCAGCAATCAGCCCCAGCATTTT. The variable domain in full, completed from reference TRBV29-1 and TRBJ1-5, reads SAVISQKPSRDICQRGTSLTIQCQVDSQVTMMFWYRQQPGQSLTLIATANQGSEATYESGFVIDKFPISRPNLTFSTLTVSNMSPEDSSIYLCSVAGQVSNQPQHFGDGTRLSIL.

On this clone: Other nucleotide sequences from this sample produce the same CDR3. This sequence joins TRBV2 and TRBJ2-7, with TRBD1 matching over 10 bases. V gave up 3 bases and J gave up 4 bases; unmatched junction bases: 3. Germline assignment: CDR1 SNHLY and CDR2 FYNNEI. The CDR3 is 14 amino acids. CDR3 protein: CASSDQGQGYEQYF. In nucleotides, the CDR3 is TGTGCCAGCAGTGATCAGGGACAGGGGTACGAGCAGTACTTC.

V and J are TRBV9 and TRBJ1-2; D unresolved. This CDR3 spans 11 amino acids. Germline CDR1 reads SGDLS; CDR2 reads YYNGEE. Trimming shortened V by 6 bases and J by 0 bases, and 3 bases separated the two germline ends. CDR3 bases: TGTGCCAGCACAGCTAACTATGGCTACACCTTC. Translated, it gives CASTANYGYTF.

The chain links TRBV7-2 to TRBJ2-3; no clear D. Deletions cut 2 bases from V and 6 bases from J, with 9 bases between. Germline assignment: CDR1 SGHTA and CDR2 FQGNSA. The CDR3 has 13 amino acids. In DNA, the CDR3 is TGTGCCAGCAGCTTAACACGATGGGATACGCAGTATTTT. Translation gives CASSLTRWDTQYF. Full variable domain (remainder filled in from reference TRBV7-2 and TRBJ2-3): GAGVSQSPSNKVTEKGKDVELRCDPISGHTALYWYRQSLGQGLEFLIYFQGNSAPDKSGLPSDRFSAERTGGSVSTLTIQRTQQEDSAVYLCASSLTRWDTQYFGPGTRLTVL.

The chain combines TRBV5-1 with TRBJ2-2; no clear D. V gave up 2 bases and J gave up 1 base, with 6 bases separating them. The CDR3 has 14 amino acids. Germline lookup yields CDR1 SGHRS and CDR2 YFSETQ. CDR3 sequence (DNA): TGCGCCAGCAGCTTCGCGGTGAACACCGGGGAGCTGTTTTTT. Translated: CASSFAVNTGELFF. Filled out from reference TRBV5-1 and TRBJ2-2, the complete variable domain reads KAGVTQTPRYLIKTRGQQVTLSCSPISGHRSVSWYQQTPGQGLQFLFEYFSETQRNKGNFPGRFSGRQFSNSRSEMNVSTLELGDSALYLCASSFAVNTGELFFGEGSRLTVL.

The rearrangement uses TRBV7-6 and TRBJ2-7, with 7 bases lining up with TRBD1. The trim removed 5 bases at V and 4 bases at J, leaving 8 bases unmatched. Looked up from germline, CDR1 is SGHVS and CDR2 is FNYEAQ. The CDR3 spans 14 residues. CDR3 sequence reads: CASSPGQSNYEQYF. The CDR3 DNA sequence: TGTGCCAGCAGCCCGGGACAGAGTAATTACGAGCAGTACTTC. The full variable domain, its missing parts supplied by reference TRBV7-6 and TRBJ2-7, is GAGVSQSPRYKVTKRGQDVALRCDPISGHVSLYWYRQALGQGPEFLTYFNYEAQQDKSGLPNDRFSAERPEGSISTLTIQRTEQRDSAMYRCASSPGQSNYEQYFGPGTRLTVT.

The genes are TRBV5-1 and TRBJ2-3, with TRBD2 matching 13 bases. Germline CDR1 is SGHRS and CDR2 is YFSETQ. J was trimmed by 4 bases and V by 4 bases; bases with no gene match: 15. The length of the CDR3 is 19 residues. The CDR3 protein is CASSEGQLLAGGFPDTQYF. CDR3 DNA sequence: TGCGCCAGCAGCGAAGGACAGTTACTAGCGGGAGGGTTCCCAGATACGCAGTATTTT.

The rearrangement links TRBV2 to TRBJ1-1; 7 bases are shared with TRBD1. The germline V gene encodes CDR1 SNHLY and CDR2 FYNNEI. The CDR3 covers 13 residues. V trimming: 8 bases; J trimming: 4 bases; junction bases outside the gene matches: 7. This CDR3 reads CASGKDRATEAFF. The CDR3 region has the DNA TGTGCCAGCGGAAAAGACAGGGCCACTGAAGCTTTCTTT.

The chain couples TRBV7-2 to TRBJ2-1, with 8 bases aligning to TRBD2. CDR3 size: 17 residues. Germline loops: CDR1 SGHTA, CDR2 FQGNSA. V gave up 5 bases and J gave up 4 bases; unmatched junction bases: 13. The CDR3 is CASSPLAGTRAYNEQFF. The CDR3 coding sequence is TGTGCCAGCAGCCCACTTGCCGGGACTAGGGCTTACAATGAGCAGTTCTTC.

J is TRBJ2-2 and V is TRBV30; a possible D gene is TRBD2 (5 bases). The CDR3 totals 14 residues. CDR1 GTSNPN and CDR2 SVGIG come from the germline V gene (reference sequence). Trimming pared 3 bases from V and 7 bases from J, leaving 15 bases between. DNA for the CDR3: TGTGCCTGGAGAGAAGGACTTGTAGGCGGGGAGCTGTTTTTT. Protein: CAWREGLVGGELFF.

CDR3 nucleotides: TGCAGCGTTGTGGGGGGGACAGGGAACACTGAAGCTTTCTTT. Its translation is CSVVGGTGNTEAFF. The chain is built from TRBV29-1 and TRBJ1-1, with TRBD1 identical over 8 bases. The CDR3 is 14 residues long. Germline V gives CDR1 SQVTM, CDR2 ANQGSEA. V lost 4 bases, J lost 1 base, and 5 bases stayed unmatched.

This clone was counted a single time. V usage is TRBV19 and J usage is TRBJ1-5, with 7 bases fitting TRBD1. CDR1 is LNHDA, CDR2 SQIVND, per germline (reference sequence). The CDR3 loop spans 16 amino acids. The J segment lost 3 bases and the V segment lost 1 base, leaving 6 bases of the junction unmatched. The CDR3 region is CASSIGWDSSNQPQHF. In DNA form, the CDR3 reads TGTGCCAGTAGTATAGGATGGGACAGCTCCAATCAGCCCCAGCATTTT.

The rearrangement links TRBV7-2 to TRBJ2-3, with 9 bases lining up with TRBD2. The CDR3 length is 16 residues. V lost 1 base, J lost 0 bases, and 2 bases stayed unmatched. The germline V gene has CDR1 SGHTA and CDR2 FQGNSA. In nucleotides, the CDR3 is TGTGCCAGCAGCTTAGGACTAGCGGCCAGCACAGATACGCAGTATTTT. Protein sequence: CASSLGLAASTDTQYF.

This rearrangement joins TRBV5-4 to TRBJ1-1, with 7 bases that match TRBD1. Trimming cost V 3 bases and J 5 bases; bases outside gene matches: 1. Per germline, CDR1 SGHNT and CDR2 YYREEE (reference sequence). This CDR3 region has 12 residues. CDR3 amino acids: CASSYRGTEAFF. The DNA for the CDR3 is TGTGCCAGCAGCTACAGGGGAACTGAAGCTTTCTTT.

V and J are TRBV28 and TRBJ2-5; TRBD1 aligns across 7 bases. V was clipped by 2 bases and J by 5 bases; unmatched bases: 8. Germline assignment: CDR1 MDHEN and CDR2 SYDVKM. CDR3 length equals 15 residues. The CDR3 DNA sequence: TGTGCCAGCAGTTTAGGTACAGGGGCTTTGGAGACCCAGTACTTC. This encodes CASSLGTGALETQYF.

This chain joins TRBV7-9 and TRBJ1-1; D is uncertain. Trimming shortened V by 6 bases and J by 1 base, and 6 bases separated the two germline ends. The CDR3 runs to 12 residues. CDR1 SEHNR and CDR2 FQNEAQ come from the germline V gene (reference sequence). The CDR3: CASRTTNTEAFF. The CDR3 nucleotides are TGTGCCAGCAGAACAACGAACACTGAAGCTTTCTTT.

DNA for the CDR3: TGTGCCAGCAGTTCCGGACAGGGGGGAAATCAGCCCCAGCATTTT. As protein: CASSSGQGGNQPQHF. This chain connects TRBV27 to TRBJ1-5; 10 bases match TRBD1. CDR1 and CDR2 (germline): MNHEY, SMNVEV (reference sequence). Trimming cost V 4 bases and J 4 bases; bases outside gene matches: 4. The CDR3 length is 15 residues.

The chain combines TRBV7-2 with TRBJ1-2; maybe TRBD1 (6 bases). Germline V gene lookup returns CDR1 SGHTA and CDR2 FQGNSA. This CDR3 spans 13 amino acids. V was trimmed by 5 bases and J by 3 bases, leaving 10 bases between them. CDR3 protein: CASSTGSYYGYTF. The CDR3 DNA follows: TGTGCCAGCAGCACAGGGTCTTACTATGGCTACACCTTC.